Described below is a single T cell receptor beta chain sequence and its context. The antigen remains unidentified. This CDR3 spans 14 amino acids. V lost 6 bases, J lost 5 bases, and 15 bases lay in between. Per germline, CDR1 MDHEN and CDR2 SYDVKM. Some clones are missing from TCRdb's copy, which holds only in-frame ones; the method was immunoSEQ multiplex PCR. The sample contains tens of thousands of clones, around four fifths of which appear only once. These data come from a study of vaccination effects on CD4 cells after COVID-19. Within the ViraFEST assay, antigen-specific CD4+ T cells underwent expansion with viral peptide pools prior to sequencing. At the end of 10 days of culture, CD4+ T cells were isolated.

The sequence was obtained from a human donor who received a COVID-19 vaccine. Here the sequenced sample was CD4+ T cells from PBMCs cultured with HCoV-229E spike peptides, taken before COVID-19 vaccination. This chain uses TRBV28 with TRBJ2-3; D is tentatively TRBD1 or TRBD2 (6 bases each). DNA for the CDR3: TGTGCCAGCAGAGTTTGGGGGGCGGGAGATACGCAGTATTTT. It encodes CASRVWGAGDTQYF.